This TCR beta chain was retrieved from a study of blood T cell repertoires in COVID-19. Authors' processing steps: Using reference gene primer amplification, nucleated cell counts were estimated. The protocol was immunoSEQ multiplex PCR, while the TCRdb copy is restricted to in-frame clones and leaves out a portion. V, J and clone size derive from that table, while D and trimming were established from the DNA sequence. The sample includes approximately 260,000 clones, approximately 90% of them seen just once. The study recruited people aged roughly 18 to 100 years across 24 US areas. The sequencing input was PBMCs or T cells enriched from blood (not recorded which). The clonotype comes from a woman between 25 and 40 years old with acute COVID-19.

Here the CDR3 DNA reads TGTGCCAGCGGGACTAGCGGGAGTTGGCAGTTCTTC. Translation: CASGTSGSWQFF. The chain carries TRBV6-5 and TRBJ2-1, with TRBD2 matching 14 bases. The V segment lost 8 bases and the J segment 12 bases; nucleotides outside the gene matches: 3. The CDR3 is made up of 12 amino acids. Germline V gene lookup returns CDR1 MNHEY and CDR2 SVGAGI.